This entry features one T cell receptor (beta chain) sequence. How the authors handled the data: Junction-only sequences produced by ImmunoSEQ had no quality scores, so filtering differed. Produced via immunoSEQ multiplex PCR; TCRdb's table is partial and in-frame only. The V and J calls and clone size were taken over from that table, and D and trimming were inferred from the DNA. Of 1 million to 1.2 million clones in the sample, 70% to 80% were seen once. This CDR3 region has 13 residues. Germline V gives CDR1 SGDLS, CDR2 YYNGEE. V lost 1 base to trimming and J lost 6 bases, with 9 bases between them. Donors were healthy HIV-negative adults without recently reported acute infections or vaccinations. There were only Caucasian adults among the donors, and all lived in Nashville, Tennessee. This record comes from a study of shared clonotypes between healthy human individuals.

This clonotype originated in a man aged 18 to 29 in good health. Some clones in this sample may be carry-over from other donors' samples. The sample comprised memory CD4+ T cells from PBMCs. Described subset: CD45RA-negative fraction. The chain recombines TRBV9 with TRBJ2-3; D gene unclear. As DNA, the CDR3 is TGTGCCAGCAGCGTACAGTTCTCGGATACGCAGTATTTT. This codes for CASSVQFSDTQYF.